These 19 T cell receptor beta chains originate from one sample sequenced in a study of blood T cell repertoires in COVID-19 (dated by TCRdb to the early 2020s). The library was produced with the immunoSEQ multiplex PCR assay. Entries here come from immuneACCESS through TCRdb and include only in-frame sequences with V and J called. Some clones fail to appear in such tables; in the studies checked, an unresolved V gene covers under half of the shortfall, and the cause of the remainder is unknown. This sample is represented by around 270,000 clones; about 90% of them were singletons. About 2.9% of the sample is held by the ten biggest clonotypes. The specimen was PBMCs or T cells enriched from blood (not recorded which). These receptors were collected from a woman between 35 and 50 years old who had been exposed to COVID-19.

This rearrangement joins TRBV12-1 to TRBJ1-4. TRBV12-1 is deemed a pseudogene. The CDR3 contains 18 residues. The CDR3 here is CASTPDVRPEATNEKLFF. CDR3 bases: TGTGCCAGCACCCCCGACGTAAGGCCGGAGGCAACTAATGAAAAACTGTTTTTT.

The chain employs TRBV18 and TRBJ2-1; tentative D call: TRBD2 (5 bases). The CDR3 runs 16 residues. Germline V gene lookup returns CDR1 KGHSH and CDR2 LQKENI. V shed 5 bases and J shed 2 bases, with 16 bases lying between them. CDR3 nucleotide sequence: TGTGCCAGCTCAGCTCCGTCAGCGGCCACCTACAATGAGCAGTTCTTC. Its translation: CASSAPSAATYNEQFF. The complete variable domain, with remaining parts taken from reference TRBV18 and TRBJ2-1, reads NAGVMQNPRHLVRRRGQEARLRCSPMKGHSHVYWYRQLPEEGLKFMVYLQKENIIDESGMPKERFSAEFPKEGPSILRIQQVVRGDSAAYFCASSAPSAATYNEQFFGPGTRLTVL.

The rearrangement joins TRBV5-8 to TRBJ1-2; 10 bases map to TRBD1. V dropped 2 bases and J dropped 8; count of bases not matched to a gene: 12. CDR3 length: 16 amino acids. Germline assignment: CDR1 SGHTS and CDR2 YDEGEE. The CDR3 DNA sequence: TGTGCCAGCAGCTTCATGACCGGGACAGGGGCGCGAGGCTACACCTTC. Protein product: CASSFMTGTGARGYTF.

The rearrangement links TRBV7-8 to TRBJ2-7; 7 nucleotides align to TRBD2. The length of the CDR3 is 13 residues. V gave up 3 bases and J gave up 7 bases; unmatched junction bases: 6. The germline gives CDR1 SGHVS, CDR2 FQNEAQ. The CDR3 sequence: CASSLAGVDEQYV. The DNA of the CDR3 is TGTGCCAGCAGCTTGGCGGGAGTAGATGAGCAGTACGTC.

V usage is TRBV3-1 (or the pseudogene TRBV3-2) and J usage is TRBJ1-4; D gene unclear. V lost 3 bases to trimming and J lost 6 bases, with 8 bases between them. CDR3 length equals 13 residues. CDR1 is LGHDT, CDR2 YNNKEL, per germline (reference sequence). The CDR3 sequence: CASSQLGDEKLFF. The CDR3 DNA reads as TGTGCCAGCAGCCAGCTGGGAGATGAAAAACTGTTTTTT.

V gene TRBV9 combines with J gene TRBJ2-7, with TRBD2 identical over 11 bases. The CDR3 is made up of 15 amino acids. The trim removed 0 bases at V and 7 bases at J, leaving 6 bases unmatched. Germline CDR1 is SGDLS and CDR2 is YYNGEE. Written as DNA, the CDR3 is TGTGCCAGCAGCGTAGATAGCGGGGGGGCCGGGGAGCAGTACTTC. As protein: CASSVDSGGAGEQYF.

The chain has TRBV7-3 and TRBJ1-1; 7 bases match TRBD1. Germline assignment: CDR1 SGHTA and CDR2 FQGTGA. The CDR3 has 14 residues. Trimming took 5 bases from V and 0 from J; bases not matched to a gene: 3. CDR3 nucleotide sequence: TGTGCCAGCAGCCCGGGACAGATGAACACTGAAGCTTTCTTT. Its translation is CASSPGQMNTEAFF. Variable domain in full (rest from reference TRBV7-3 and TRBJ1-1): GAGVSQTPSNKVTEKGKYVELRCDPISGHTALYWYRQSLGQGPEFLIYFQGTGAADDSGLPNDRFFAVRPEGSVSTLKIQRTERGDSAVYLCASSPGQMNTEAFFGQGTRLTVV.

This chain uses TRBV6-5 with TRBJ1-6; possibly TRBD1 for D (5 bases). V was clipped by 8 bases and J by 0 bases, with 11 bases between them. The germline CDR1 and CDR2 sequences are MNHEY and SVGAGI. The CDR3 length is 15 residues. CDR3 in DNA: TGTGCCAGCCTACCCGGGGGCTCCTATAATTCACCCCTCCACTTT. It is translated as CASLPGGSYNSPLHF.

The chain recombines TRBV7-2 with TRBJ2-1, with TRBD2 as a possible D gene (6 bases). Trimming left V 4 bases short and J 4 bases short, with 8 bases between. CDR1 and CDR2 (germline): SGHTA, FQGNSA. This CDR3 has 13 amino acids. The CDR3 sequence: CASSSGVYNEQFF. DNA for the CDR3: TGTGCCAGCAGCTCGGGGGTGTACAATGAGCAGTTCTTC.

In this sample, this clone turned up once. The junction shows a germline mismatch at one end, possibly a read error. The sample contains more than one DNA sequence encoding this CDR3. The V gene is TRBV3-1 (or the pseudogene TRBV3-2), the J gene TRBJ2-1; no clear D gene. This CDR3 region has 17 residues. Germline V gives CDR1 LGHDT, CDR2 YNNKEL (reference sequence). This CDR3 is CASSHLVRVRDYNEQFF. DNA for the CDR3: TGTGCCAGTAGCCACCTCGTACGCGTCCGCGACTACAATGAGCAGTTCTTC.

The chain links TRBV6-2 or TRBV6-3 to TRBJ2-1; 13 bases fit TRBD2. V was pared by 5 bases and J by 7 bases, with 11 bases of the junction left unmatched. CDR3 length: 17 residues. Per the germline V gene, CDR1 is MNHEY and CDR2 is SVGEGT. CDR3 nucleotide sequence: TGTGCCAGCAGTCCCCTCGCACTAGCGGGAGGGTCAAATGAGCAGTTCTTC. Protein: CASSPLALAGGSNEQFF.

The chain joins TRBV24-1 to TRBJ2-2; tentative D call: TRBD1 (5 bases). With 3 bases removed from V and 0 bases from J, the gap between germline ends came to 13 bases. The germline V gene has CDR1 KGHDR and CDR2 SFDVKD. The CDR3 length is 17 residues. CDR3 nucleotide sequence: TGTGCCACCAGTGATATATTGGGCAGGGCGAACACCGGGGAGCTGTTTTTT. Its translation: CATSDILGRANTGELFF.

This clone came up once. V is TRBV19 and J is TRBJ2-7, with 10 bases identical to TRBD1. Trimming removed 5 bases from V and 4 bases from J; junction bases left unmatched: 8. The CDR3 sequence is 15 residues long. Germline-derived CDR1 and CDR2 are LNHDA and SQIVND (reference sequence). CDR3 loop: CASSPRDRGRYEQYF. CDR3 DNA sequence: TGTGCCAGTAGTCCTCGGGACAGGGGACGGTACGAGCAGTACTTC.

The chain combines TRBV2 with TRBJ2-7, with 7 bases fitting TRBD1. The germline V gene encodes CDR1 SNHLY and CDR2 FYNNEI. The CDR3 totals 13 residues. V shed 8 bases and J 6 bases; nucleotides not matched to a gene: 10. CDR3 DNA: TGTGCCAGCGGATACGACAGGGCTGCCGAGCAGTACTTC. Its translation: CASGYDRAAEQYF.

The chain couples TRBV13 to TRBJ2-7; 8 bases line up with TRBD2. V was clipped by 3 bases and J by 0 bases; unmatched bases: 4. The CDR3 spans 15 residues. In germline, CDR1 is PRHDT, CDR2 FYEKMQ (reference sequence). The CDR3 nucleotides are TGTGCCAGCAGCTTGCGGGGGGATTTCTCCTACGAGCAGTACTTC. As protein: CASSLRGDFSYEQYF.

V usage is TRBV18 and J usage is TRBJ1-1; 12 nucleotides agree with TRBD1. This CDR3 comprises 17 residues. With 3 bases clipped from V and 3 bases from J, the junction kept 8 bases outside the gene matches. The germline CDR1 and CDR2 sequences are KGHSH and LQKENI. CDR3 coding DNA: TGTGCCAGCTCACCCGGTGGGGACAGGGGGCACGACACTGAAGCTTTCTTT. Protein: CASSPGGDRGHDTEAFF.

This sequence joins TRBV28 and TRBJ1-1; weak D call: TRBD1 (5 bases). This CDR3 comprises 17 residues. Trimming removed 6 bases from V and 0 bases from J, with 20 bases in between. Germline CDR1 reads MDHEN; CDR2 reads SYDVKM. CDR3 sequence (DNA): TGTGCCAGCAGCATTGACTTGGGGCCCGCGATGAACACTGAAGCTTTCTTT. Its protein product is CASSIDLGPAMNTEAFF.

The genes are TRBV2 and TRBJ2-7; TRBD1 agrees at 9 bases. This CDR3 has 12 amino acids. Germline V gene sequence: CDR1 SNHLY, CDR2 FYNNEI. J lost 6 bases, V lost 6 bases, and 3 bases had no gene match. Here the CDR3 reads CASRPTGGEQYV. In DNA, the CDR3 is TGTGCCAGCAGGCCGACAGGGGGCGAGCAGTACGTC.

The gene calls are TRBV6-6 and TRBJ1-1; 9 nucleotides agree with TRBD1. V dropped 8 bases and J dropped 1; count of bases not matched to a gene: 5. In germline, CDR1 is MNHNY, CDR2 SVGAGI (reference sequence). This CDR3 spans 14 amino acids. For the CDR3, the DNA is TGTGCCAGCGGAACAGGGGGCCAGAACACTGAAGCTTTCTTT. Amino acids: CASGTGGQNTEAFF.